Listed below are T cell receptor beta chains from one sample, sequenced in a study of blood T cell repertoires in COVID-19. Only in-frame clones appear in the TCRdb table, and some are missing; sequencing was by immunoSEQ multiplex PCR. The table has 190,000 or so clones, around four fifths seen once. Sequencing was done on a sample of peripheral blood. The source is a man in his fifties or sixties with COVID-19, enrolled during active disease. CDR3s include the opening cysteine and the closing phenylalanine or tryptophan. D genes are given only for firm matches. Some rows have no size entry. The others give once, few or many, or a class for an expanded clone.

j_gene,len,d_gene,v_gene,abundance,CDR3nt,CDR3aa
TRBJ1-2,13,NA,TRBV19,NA,TGTGCCAGTAGTATCGACGACACCTATGGCTACACCTTC,CASSIDDTYGYTF
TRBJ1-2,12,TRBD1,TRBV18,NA,TGTGCCAGCTCGACAGGGACCCATGGCTACACCTTC,CASSTGTHGYTF
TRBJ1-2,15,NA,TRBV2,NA,TGTGCCAGCAGTGAACTAGCCGGAGGGAACTATGGCTACACCTTC,CASSELAGGNYGYTF
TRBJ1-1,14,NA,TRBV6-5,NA,TGTGCCAGCAGTTCGACAGGTCGTAACACTGAAGCTTTCTTT,CASSSTGRNTEAFF
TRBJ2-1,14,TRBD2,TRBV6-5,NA,TGTGCCAGTCGTAGCGGGACGGTATACAATGAGCAGTTCTTC,CASRSGTVYNEQFF
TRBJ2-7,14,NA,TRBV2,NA,TGTGCCAGCGATGAACAGGGCCAAGGAGGCGAGCAGTACTTC,CASDEQGQGGEQYF
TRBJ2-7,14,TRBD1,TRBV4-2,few,TGTGCCAGCAGCCAAGTGCCAGGGGGCGACGAGCAGTACTTC,CASSQVPGGDEQYF
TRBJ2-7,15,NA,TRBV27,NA,TGTGCCCGCAGCCGATATGGGGAGAGGTCCTACGAGCAGTACTTC,CARSRYGERSYEQYF
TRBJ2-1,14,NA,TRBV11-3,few,TGTGCCAGCAGCAACCGAACGAGTCGCAATGAGCAGTTCTTC,CASSNRTSRNEQFF
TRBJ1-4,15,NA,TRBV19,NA,TGTGCCAGTATCGGAGAGGGCAGAACTAATGAAAAACTGTTTTTT,CASIGEGRTNEKLFF
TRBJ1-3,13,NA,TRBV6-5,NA,TGTGCCAGCAGACCCGCCGCGGGAAACACCATATATTTT,CASRPAAGNTIYF
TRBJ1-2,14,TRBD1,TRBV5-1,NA,TGCGCCAGCAGCTTTGGGGACAGGCTCGGGGGCTACACCTTC,CASSFGDRLGGYTF
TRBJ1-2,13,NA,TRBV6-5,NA,TGTGCCAGCAGCCCCTCAGATCCCTATGGCTACACCTTC,CASSPSDPYGYTF
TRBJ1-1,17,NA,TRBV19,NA,TGTGCCAGTAGTATCTTCCTCAGGGGTGGCCGATCCACTGAAGCTTTCTTT,CASSIFLRGGRSTEAFF
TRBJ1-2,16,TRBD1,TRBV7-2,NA,TGTGCCAGCAGCCCTAGCTCGGACAGGGGTACCTATGGCTACACCTTC,CASSPSSDRGTYGYTF
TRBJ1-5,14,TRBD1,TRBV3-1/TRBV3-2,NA,TGTGCCAGCAGCTTGACAGGGGAGGATCAGCCCCAGCATTTT,CASSLTGEDQPQHF
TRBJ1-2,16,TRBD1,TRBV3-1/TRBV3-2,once,TGTGCCAGCAGCCAAGCTGTTAGGGGGCGAGGGGATGGCTACACCTTC,CASSQAVRGRGDGYTF
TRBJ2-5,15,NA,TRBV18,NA,TGTGCCAGCTCACCACCGCTCGGGGGAACGGAGACCCAGTACTTC,CASSPPLGGTETQYF
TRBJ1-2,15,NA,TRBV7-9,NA,TGTGCCAGCAGCTTATTGGCAGGGAATAACTATGGCTACACCTTC,CASSLLAGNNYGYTF
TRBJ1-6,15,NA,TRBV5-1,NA,TGCGCCAGCAGCTTGGAATCCGGGATTAGTTCACCCCTCCACTTT,CASSLESGISSPLHF
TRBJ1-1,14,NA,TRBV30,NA,TGTGCCTGGACCGCGACATCGATGAACACTGAAGCTTTCTTT,CAWTATSMNTEAFF
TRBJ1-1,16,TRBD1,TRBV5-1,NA,TGCGCCAGCAGCCGACTTTTACAGGGGCCGAACACTGAAGCTTTCTTT,CASSRLLQGPNTEAFF
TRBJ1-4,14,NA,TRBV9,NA,TGTGCCAGCAGCGTATCCGGGGTTAATGAAAAACTGTTTTTT,CASSVSGVNEKLFF
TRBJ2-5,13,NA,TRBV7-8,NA,TGTGCCAGCAGCTTAGGCGCCAAAGAGACCCAGTACTTC,CASSLGAKETQYF
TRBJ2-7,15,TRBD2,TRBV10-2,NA,TGCGCCAGCACCCCGAGGCTGACTAGCGGTTACGAGCAGTACTTC,CASTPRLTSGYEQYF
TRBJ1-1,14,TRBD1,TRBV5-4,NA,TGTGCCAGCAGCTTGGGGCAGGGGGCCACTGAAGCTTTCTTT,CASSLGQGATEAFF
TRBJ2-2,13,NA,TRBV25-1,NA,TGTGCCAGCAGGCGGGAGAACACCGGGGAGCTGTTTTTT,CASRRENTGELFF
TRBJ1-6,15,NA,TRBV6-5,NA,TGTGCCAGCAGTTACTCGATGGGAGGGTTGGTAGCCCTCCACTTT,CASSYSMGGLVALHF
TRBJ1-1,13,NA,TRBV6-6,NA,TGTGCCAGCAGTTACTCGATAAGAGGGGAAGCTTTCTTT,CASSYSIRGEAFF
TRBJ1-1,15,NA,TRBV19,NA,TGTGCCAGTATCGGCGGGCCTTCCATGAACACTGAAGCTTTCTTT,CASIGGPSMNTEAFF
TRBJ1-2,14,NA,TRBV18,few,TGTGCCAGCTCACCTCTTAGCGATCACTATGGCTACACCTTC,CASSPLSDHYGYTF
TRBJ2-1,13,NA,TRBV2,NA,TGTGCCAGCAGAGGAGACGGATACCCCCGGGGGTTCTTC,CASRGDGYPRGFF
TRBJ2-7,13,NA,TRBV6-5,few,TGTGCCAGCAGGGGGGGAGGAGCCTACGAGCAGTACTTC,CASRGGGAYEQYF
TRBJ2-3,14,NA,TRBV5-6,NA,TGTGCCAGCAGCCCGGGACTTTACACAGATACGCAGTATTTT,CASSPGLYTDTQYF
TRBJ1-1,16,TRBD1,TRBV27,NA,TGTGCCAGCAGTTCAGGACAGGGGGGGAAATGGACTGAAGCTTTCTTT,CASSSGQGGKWTEAFF
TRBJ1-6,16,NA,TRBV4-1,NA,TGCGCCAGCAGCCAGGCTCAGGGGACCTATAATTCACCCCTCCACTTT,CASSQAQGTYNSPLHF
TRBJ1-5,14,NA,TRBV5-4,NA,TGTGCCAGCAGCCCACGATGGGGGGATCAGCCCCAGCATTTT,CASSPRWGDQPQHF
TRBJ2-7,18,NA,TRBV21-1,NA,TGTGCCAGCAGCGAGGGACTAGCGGAGCGGGAGAGCTCCTACGAGCAGTACTTC,CASSEGLAERESSYEQYF
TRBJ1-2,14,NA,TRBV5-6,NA,TGTGCCAGCAGCTTGGCCGCGGGGAGCTATGGCTACACCTTC,CASSLAAGSYGYTF
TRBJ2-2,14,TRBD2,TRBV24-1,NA,TGTGCCACCAACCGAGCGGGAGGAACCGGGGAGCTGTTTTTT,CATNRAGGTGELFF
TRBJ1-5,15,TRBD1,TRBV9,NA,TGTGCCAGCAGCCTAACAGGGGTCGGGAATCAGCCCCAGCATTTT,CASSLTGVGNQPQHF
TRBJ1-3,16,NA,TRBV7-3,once,TGTGCCAGCAGCTTAGGTCCGGGGGGCTCTGGAAACACCATATATTTT,CASSLGPGGSGNTIYF
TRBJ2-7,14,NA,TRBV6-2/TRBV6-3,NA,TGTGCCAGCAGTGTCGACATGGTCGTAGGAGAGCAGTACTTC,CASSVDMVVGEQYF
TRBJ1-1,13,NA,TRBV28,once,TGTGCCAGCAGTTTATGGCTAGAGGGTGCAGCTTTCTTT,CASSLWLEGAAFF
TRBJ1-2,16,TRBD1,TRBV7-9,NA,TGTGCCAGCAGCGGAGACCGGGACAGGGAGCGGCGTGGCTACACCTTC,CASSGDRDRERRGYTF
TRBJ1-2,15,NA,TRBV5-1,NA,TGCGCCAGCAGCTTGGACCAGCGGGGGCTAAATGGCTACACCTTC,CASSLDQRGLNGYTF